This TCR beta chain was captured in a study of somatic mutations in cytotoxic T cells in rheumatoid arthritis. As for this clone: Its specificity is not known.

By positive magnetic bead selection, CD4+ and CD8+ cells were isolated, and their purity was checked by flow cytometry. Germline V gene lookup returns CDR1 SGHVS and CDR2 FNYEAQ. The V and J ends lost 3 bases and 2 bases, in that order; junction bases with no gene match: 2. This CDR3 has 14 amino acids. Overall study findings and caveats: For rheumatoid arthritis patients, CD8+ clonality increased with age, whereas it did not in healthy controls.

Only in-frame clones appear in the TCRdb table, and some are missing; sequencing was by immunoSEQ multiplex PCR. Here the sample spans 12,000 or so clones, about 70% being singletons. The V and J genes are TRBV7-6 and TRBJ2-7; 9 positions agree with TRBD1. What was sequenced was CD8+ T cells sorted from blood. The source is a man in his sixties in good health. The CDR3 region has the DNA TGTGCCAGCAGCTTGGGACAGGGAGCCTACGAGCAGTACTTC. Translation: CASSLGQGAYEQYF.